This T cell receptor beta chain was sequenced in a study of T cells in Graves' hyperthyroidism and ophthalmopathy. Study details: Blood was drawn when the patient was first diagnosed and still untreated.

Researchers took RNA transcripts and amplified the TCR beta CDR3 regions from them. In the first-round RT-PCR of the TCR CDR3, the HTBI primer set was used. Using its own MiXCR run on the multiplex PCR reads, TCRdb lists one record per CDR3 protein. Altogether under 400,000 distinct CDR3 sequences are present, about a sixth being singletons, with the ten largest covering around a quarter. The authors took PBMCs from 10 ml fresh peripheral blood. Per the germline V gene, CDR1 is MGHRA and CDR2 is YSYEKL. The CDR3 runs 17 residues. The ends lost 2 bases at V and 6 bases at J; junction bases unmatched: 13.

The origin of this receptor is a woman under 30 with Graves' hyperthyroidism that later progressed to Graves' ophthalmopathy. The sequenced sample was blood. J is TRBJ2-5 and V is TRBV4-1, with 9 bases identical to TRBD1. The CDR3 loop reads CASSQQGQGYSRKTQYF. Written as DNA, the CDR3 is TGCGCCAGCAGCCAACAGGGACAGGGCTATAGTAGGAAGACCCAGTACTTC.